The sequence of this T cell receptor beta chain was determined in a study of blood T cell repertoires in COVID-19. Study details: Specimens from acute and convalescent COVID-19 originated in the United States, Italy and Spain.

The authors' processing: Quantification of nucleated cells was approximated via reference gene primer amplification. This table comes from immunoSEQ multiplex PCR, and its TCRdb copy is limited to in-frame clones, with some not included. That table gives V, J and clone size, and the DNA gave D and trimming. The data hold 200,000 to 300,000 clones, with 83% observed a single time. Germline V gene sequence: CDR1 SGHNT, CDR2 YYREEE (reference sequence). Trimming pared 2 bases from V and 5 bases from J, leaving 16 bases between. The CDR3 spans 15 residues. Study members were between roughly 18 and 89 years old and lived in some 22 US regions. Contact with a PCR-confirmed or clinician-diagnosed COVID-19 case occurred within 2 weeks of entry.

Sequencing used PBMCs or T cells enriched from blood (not recorded which). The chain recombines TRBV5-4 with TRBJ1-2; TRBD1 is a possible D gene (6 bases). The sequence was obtained from a woman between 40 and 50 years old who had been exposed to COVID-19. The CDR3: CASSFAGAGSYGYTF. DNA of the CDR3: TGTGCCAGCAGCTTCGCGGGGGCGGGTAGTTATGGCTACACCTTC. The whole variable domain, filled in from reference TRBV5-4 and TRBJ1-2, reads ETGVTQSPTHLIKTRGQQVTLRCSSQSGHNTVSWYQQALGQGPQFIFQYYREEENGRGNFPPRFSGLQFPNYSSELNVNALELDDSALYLCASSFAGAGSYGYTFGSGTRLTVV.